The clone carrying this T cell receptor (beta chain) was observed at least ten times. This entry comes from a study of T cells in Graves' hyperthyroidism and ophthalmopathy. Amplification yielded TCR beta CDR3 regions, with RNA transcripts as the source. HTBI primers drove first-round RT-PCR of the TCR CDR3. MiXCR, run by TCRdb on the multiplex PCR reads, gives a single entry per CDR3 protein. Here the sample spans 700,000 to 850,000 distinct CDR3 sequences, under 45% being singletons. CDR1 is SGHAT and CDR2 is FQNNGV in the germline V gene. Trimming pared 6 bases from V and 15 bases from J, leaving 14 bases between. The CDR3 is 11 amino acids. Newly diagnosed hyperthyroidism, duration under 2 months, in patients aged 18 to 65. Uncontrolled infections, other autoimmune diseases, pregnancy or lactation led to exclusion of patients.

The sample comprised blood. The sequence was collected from a middle-aged woman with Graves' hyperthyroidism. The gene calls are TRBV11-2 and TRBJ1-4; no reliable D call. The CDR3 sequence: CASSQGLRVFF. DNA for the CDR3: TGTGCCAGCAGTCAAGGTCTTAGGGTGTTTTTT.